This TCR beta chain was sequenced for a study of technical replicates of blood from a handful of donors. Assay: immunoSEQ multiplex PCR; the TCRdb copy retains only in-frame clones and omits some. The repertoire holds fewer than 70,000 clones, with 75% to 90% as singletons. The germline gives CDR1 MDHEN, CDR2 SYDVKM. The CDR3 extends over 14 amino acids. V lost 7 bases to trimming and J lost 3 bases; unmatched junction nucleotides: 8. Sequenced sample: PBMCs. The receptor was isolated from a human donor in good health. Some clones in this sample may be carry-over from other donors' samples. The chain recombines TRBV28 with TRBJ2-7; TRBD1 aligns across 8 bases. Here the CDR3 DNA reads TGTGCCAGCAACGCCGGGACAGGCCTCTACGAGCAGTACTTC. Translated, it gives CASNAGTGLYEQYF.